This T cell receptor (beta chain) was observed in a study of T cells after yellow fever vaccination. Study results and caveats: In FACS-sorted repertoires, abundant clonotypes from the bulk population could appear as contaminants.

TCRdb re-called the 5' RACE reads with MiXCR, one entry per CDR3 protein. The profile shows roughly 150,000 distinct CDR3 sequences, about 7% of them singletons. This CDR3 is 14 amino acids long. After removal of 3 bases from V and 9 bases from J, the junction contained 5 bases not matched to a gene. The germline V gene encodes CDR1 KGHSH and CDR2 LQKENI. This clonotype was observed a few times. Antigen unknown. This sequence originates from a man in his late teens or twenties who received the YFV17D yellow fever vaccine. Sequencing used CD4+ T cells sorted from PBMCs, obtained about 5 days after the first yellow fever vaccination. The V gene is TRBV18, the J gene TRBJ2-1, with 10 bases that match TRBD2. This chain's CDR3 is CASSPTSGLGEQFF. CDR3 bases: TGTGCCAGCTCACCGACTAGCGGGTTGGGTGAGCAGTTCTTC.